This T cell receptor (beta chain) was recovered during a study of cytotoxic CD8 clonotypes in ibrutinib-treated CLL. Produced via immunoSEQ multiplex PCR; TCRdb's table is partial and in-frame only. Among about 160,000 clones listed, 70% to 85% were seen once. Deletions cut 7 bases from V and 1 base from J, with 13 bases between. Germline loops: CDR1 GTSNPN, CDR2 SVGIG (reference sequence). The length of the CDR3 is 13 residues. The sample consisted of PBMCs, taken after 24 months of ibrutinib treatment. The chain joins TRBV30 to TRBJ1-1, with D perhaps TRBD1 (6 bases). The clonotype was recovered from a human donor with chronic lymphocytic leukemia. CDR3 in amino acids: CAFYRETNTEAFF. Here the CDR3 DNA reads TGTGCCTTTTACAGGGAAACGAACACTGAAGCTTTCTTT.